Below, 28 T cell receptor beta chains from the same sample are listed, as sequenced in a study of shared clonotypes between healthy human individuals. Assay: immunoSEQ multiplex PCR; the TCRdb copy retains only in-frame clones and omits some. The table has about 1 million clones, 75% to 85% seen once. Material for sequencing was memory CD4+ T cells from PBMCs. Indicated subset: CD45RA-negative fraction. The receptors here all came from a man aged 18-30 years in good health. Some clones in this sample may be carry-over from other donors' samples.

This sequence joins TRBV6-5 and TRBJ1-1, with D tentatively TRBD1 (5 bases). The germline V and J ends were trimmed by 0 bases and 7 bases, with 15 bases remaining between them. The CDR3 consists of 15 residues. Germline CDR1 reads MNHEY; CDR2 reads SVGAGI. The CDR3 spells CASSYSRQSLNEAFF. The CDR3 region has the DNA TGTGCCAGCAGTTACTCCCGACAGAGCCTGAATGAAGCTTTCTTT.

The gene calls are TRBV6-1 and TRBJ2-5; 9 bases line up with TRBD1. The germline V gene encodes CDR1 MNHNS and CDR2 SASEGT. The CDR3 length is 15 residues. Trimming cost V 10 bases and J 7 bases; bases outside gene matches: 16. The CDR3 DNA reads TGTGCCACCTTGCTACAGGGGGCGACGGGGGGGACCCAGTACTTC. It encodes CATLLQGATGGTQYF.

The CDR3 spells CASSSTQRAVYEQYF. For the CDR3, the DNA is TGTGCCAGCAGTTCGACTCAGAGGGCAGTCTACGAGCAGTACTTC. The V gene is TRBV28, the J gene TRBJ2-7, with D possibly matching TRBD2 (5 bases). CDR1 MDHEN and CDR2 SYDVKM come from the germline V gene. V was pared by 4 bases and J by 3 bases, with 16 bases between. The CDR3 length is 15 residues.

This chain links TRBV9 with TRBJ2-3; D is ambiguous. CDR3 length: 15 amino acids. Germline CDR1 SGDLS, CDR2 YYNGEE. The germline V and J ends were trimmed by 3 bases and 2 bases, with 13 bases remaining between them. The CDR3 bases are TGTGCCAGCAGCGCTAATATCCAGTTCACAGATACGCAGTATTTT. It translates to CASSANIQFTDTQYF.

The chain couples TRBV6-1 to TRBJ2-3, with D perhaps TRBD2 (5 bases). In germline, CDR1 is MNHNS, CDR2 SASEGT. The CDR3 is 15 residues long. V was shortened by 4 bases and J by 3 bases, with 14 bases between the two germline ends. For the CDR3, the DNA is TGTGCCAGCAGTGGAGCTTTTGGGGAGACAGATACGCAGTATTTT. It is translated as CASSGAFGETDTQYF.

This clone came up a few times. The CDR3 region has the DNA TGTGCCAGCAGCTTGACCAGGGCAAGCTCCTACGAGCAGTACTTC. This codes for CASSLTRASSYEQYF. The chain employs TRBV5-4 and TRBJ2-7; TRBD1 is a possible D gene (5 bases). With 1 base removed from V and 0 bases from J, the gap between germline ends came to 11 bases. The CDR3 spans 15 residues. CDR1 and CDR2 from the germline V gene are SGHNT and YYREEE (reference sequence).

A few counts support this clone. Other DNA sequences in this specimen translate into the identical CDR3. The gene calls are TRBV4-2 and TRBJ1-2; D perhaps matches TRBD1 (5 bases). Germline CDR1 LGHNA, CDR2 YNFKEQ. This CDR3 has 14 residues. The V gene lost 4 bases and the J gene lost 5 bases, with 14 bases spanning the gap. CDR3 in amino acids: CASSRAGQSYGYTF. DNA for the CDR3: TGTGCCAGCAGCCGGGCGGGGCAAAGTTATGGCTACACCTTC.

The chain has TRBV7-9 and TRBJ2-1; D is unresolved. CDR3 length equals 19 residues. Trimming removed 1 base from V and 3 bases from J, with 22 bases in between. Per the germline V gene, CDR1 is SEHNR and CDR2 is FQNEAQ (reference sequence). The CDR3, as DNA: TGTGCCAGCAGCTTAGAACTGGGTTCAGCTGGGTCCGGCTACAATGAGCAGTTCTTC. It encodes CASSLELGSAGSGYNEQFF.

This chain's CDR3 is CASSLIHFLATSGNTIYF. The CDR3 DNA reads as TGTGCCAGCAGCTTAATTCATTTTCTGGCAACCTCTGGAAACACCATATATTTT. The chain uses TRBV5-4 and TRBJ1-3; D uncertain. Germline values: CDR1 SGHNT, CDR2 YYREEE (reference sequence). The CDR3 contains 18 residues. Trimming pared 2 bases from V and 0 bases from J, leaving 18 bases between.

The chain links TRBV10-3 to TRBJ1-3; no definite D call. Germline V lookup: CDR1 ENHRY, CDR2 SYGVKD. This CDR3 comprises 12 residues. Trimming stripped 4 bases from V and 8 bases from J, with 9 bases between. CDR3 coding DNA: TGTGCCATCAGTGGATATGGGGACACCATATATTTT. Its translation: CAISGYGDTIYF.

The rearrangement uses TRBV7-9 and TRBJ2-7; 7 bases map to TRBD1. Trimming took 3 bases from V and 5 from J; bases not matched to a gene: 7. The CDR3 runs to 14 residues. Germline assignment: CDR1 SEHNR and CDR2 FQNEAQ (reference sequence). The CDR3 bases are TGTGCCAGCAGCTTGTACAGGGGAGCTCACGAGCAGTACTTC. Translating it yields CASSLYRGAHEQYF. The full variable domain, in which reference TRBV7-9 and TRBJ2-7 provide the parts outside the CDR3, is DTGVSQNPRHKITKRGQNVTFRCDPISEHNRLYWYRQTLGQGPEFLTYFQNEAQLEKSRLLSDRFSAERPKGSFSTLEIQRTEQGDSAMYLCASSLYRGAHEQYFGPGTRLTVT.

DNA for the CDR3: TGCAGCGTTGAAGGGACTAGTCGTTCCCTCAATGAGCAGTTCTTC. Translation gives CSVEGTSRSLNEQFF. The chain couples TRBV29-1 to TRBJ2-1, with 7 bases that match TRBD2. The CDR3 runs to 15 residues. J gave up 6 bases and V 1 base, and 9 bases lay outside the gene matches. In germline, CDR1 is SQVTM, CDR2 ANQGSEA.

In DNA form, the CDR3 reads TGCGCCAGCAGCCACACTAGCGGGACGTCATACAATGAGCAGTTCTTC. Translated, it gives CASSHTSGTSYNEQFF. The gene calls are TRBV5-1 and TRBJ2-1; TRBD2 agrees at 10 bases. Looked up from germline, CDR1 is SGHRS and CDR2 is YFSETQ. The junction had 8 bases not matched to a gene; V was cut back by 4 bases and J by 4 bases. CDR3 size: 16 residues. The entire variable domain, with the rest obtained from reference TRBV5-1 and TRBJ2-1, is as follows: KAGVTQTPRYLIKTRGQQVTLSCSPISGHRSVSWYQQTPGQGLQFLFEYFSETQRNKGNFPGRFSGRQFSNSRSEMNVSTLELGDSALYLCASSHTSGTSYNEQFFGPGTRLTVL.

The chain has TRBV28 and TRBJ1-1; tentative D call: TRBD1 (6 bases). Trimming pared 9 bases from V and 1 base from J, leaving 21 bases between. Germline V gives CDR1 MDHEN, CDR2 SYDVKM. CDR3 length: 16 residues. The CDR3 loop reads CASSATGYVGNTEAFF. As DNA, the CDR3 is TGTGCCAGTTCGGCGACAGGCTATGTAGGGAACACTGAAGCTTTCTTT.

V gene TRBV21-1 combines with J gene TRBJ2-3. TRBV21-1 is deemed a pseudogene. CDR3 length: 10 amino acids. CDR3: CASRGDTQYF. The CDR3 bases are TGTGCCAGCAGGGGAGATACGCAGTATTTT.

V gene TRBV18 combines with J gene TRBJ1-3; perhaps TRBD1 as D (5 bases). Germline V gives CDR1 KGHSH, CDR2 LQKENI. This CDR3 contains 18 residues. Trimming took 2 bases from V and 0 from J, leaving 17 bases between them. For the CDR3, the DNA is TGTGCCAGCTCACCATACGCCTTGGGGCAAGGCTCTGGAAACACCATATATTTT. Amino acids: CASSPYALGQGSGNTIYF. Variable domain in full (rest from reference TRBV18 and TRBJ1-3): NAGVMQNPRHLVRRRGQEARLRCSPMKGHSHVYWYRQLPEEGLKFMVYLQKENIIDESGMPKERFSAEFPKEGPSILRIQQVVRGDSAAYFCASSPYALGQGSGNTIYFGEGSWLTVV.

V usage is TRBV28 and J usage is TRBJ2-5; D may correspond to TRBD1 or TRBD2 (5 bases each). V shed 3 bases and J shed 3 bases, with 14 bases lying between them. The germline gives CDR1 MDHEN, CDR2 SYDVKM. The length of the CDR3 is 15 residues. The CDR3 sequence is CASSFLGTDKETQYF. The CDR3 nucleotides are TGTGCCAGCAGTTTCCTGGGGACGGACAAAGAGACCCAGTACTTC.

The chain employs TRBV29-1 and TRBJ2-2; possibly TRBD1 for D (6 bases). Germline V lookup: CDR1 SQVTM, CDR2 ANQGSEA. Between the trimmed V and J ends, which lost 6 bases and 2 bases, there was a span of 10 bases. The CDR3 covers 13 residues. CDR3 loop: CSVPDRNTGELFF. As DNA, the CDR3 is TGCAGCGTACCGGACAGAAACACCGGGGAGCTGTTTTTT.

Comment on this clone: A much larger clone differs by one base, so this may be a read error. This rearrangement joins TRBV6-1 to TRBJ2-7, with D possibly TRBD1 on 5 matching bases. Germline values: CDR1 MNHNS, CDR2 SASEGT. This CDR3 comprises 14 residues. The CDR3 bases are TGTACCAGCAGTGAAGCGAACAGGAGAGGCGAGCAGTACTTC. It yields the protein CTSSEANRRGEQYF.

The chain employs TRBV6-5 and TRBJ1-2, with D possibly matching TRBD1 (5 bases). The V end lost 0 bases, the J end lost 8 bases, and 16 bases lay between the germline ends. The CDR3 is made up of 15 amino acids. CDR1 is MNHEY and CDR2 is SVGAGI in the germline V gene. This CDR3 reads CASSYSMGTRGGYTF. The CDR3 coding sequence is TGTGCCAGCAGTTACTCGATGGGGACCCGGGGAGGCTACACCTTC.

This clone was picked up many times. The V call is TRBV7-9, the J call TRBJ1-5; the D is unclear. Looked up from germline, CDR1 is SEHNR and CDR2 is FQNEAQ (reference sequence). This CDR3 has 13 amino acids. V gave up 3 bases and J gave up 5 bases, with 8 bases separating them. For the CDR3, the DNA is TGTGCCAGCAGCTTCTCCAAGGATCAGCCCCAGCATTTT. Residues: CASSFSKDQPQHF.

This clone was observed a few times. This could be a read error, since a much larger clone is one nucleotide away. This rearrangement joins TRBV7-9 to TRBJ2-2; no clear D gene. V lost 4 bases and J lost 1, with 7 bases in between. CDR1 is SEHNR, CDR2 FQNEAQ, per germline (reference sequence). The CDR3 covers 14 residues. The CDR3 is CASSSRQNTGELFF. The DNA of the CDR3 is TGTGCCAGCAGCTCAAGACAGAACACCGGGGAGCTGTTTTTT.

The chain's CDR3 is CASRLLGPPQGNYGYTF. The CDR3 DNA is TGTGCCAGCAGACTGCTCGGGCCACCACAGGGGAACTATGGCTACACCTTC. The chain recombines TRBV27 with TRBJ1-2; 7 nucleotides match TRBD1. The germline V gene encodes CDR1 MNHEY and CDR2 SMNVEV (reference sequence). The CDR3 totals 17 residues. V trimming: 6 bases; J trimming: 2 bases; junction bases outside the gene matches: 15.

The gene calls are TRBV25-1 and TRBJ2-7; tentative D call: TRBD1 (6 bases). V was trimmed by 1 base and J by 3 bases, leaving 16 bases between them. Germline-derived CDR1 and CDR2 are MGHDK and SYGVNS. The CDR3 loop spans 16 amino acids. CDR3 loop: CASSELDSTRDYEQYF. The CDR3 DNA reads as TGTGCCAGCAGTGAATTGGACAGCACCCGTGACTACGAGCAGTACTTC.

The chain carries TRBV28 and TRBJ1-1, with TRBD1 as a possible D gene (5 bases). Germline V gene lookup returns CDR1 MDHEN and CDR2 SYDVKM. This CDR3 spans 18 amino acids. The ends were cut back, 2 bases at V and 1 base at J, with 20 bases in the middle. As DNA, the CDR3 is TGTGCCAGCAGTTTAAACAGGTGGACCGAGGCCTGGAACACTGAAGCTTTCTTT. Translated: CASSLNRWTEAWNTEAFF.

V and J are TRBV2 and TRBJ2-2, with 7 bases aligning to TRBD1. Trimming cost V 2 bases and J 7 bases; bases outside gene matches: 4. Per germline, CDR1 SNHLY and CDR2 FYNNEI. CDR3 length: 14 amino acids. This CDR3 reads CASSERGLGGELFF. Here the CDR3 DNA reads TGTGCCAGCAGTGAAAGGGGGCTGGGCGGGGAGCTGTTTTTT.

The chain uses TRBV21-1 and TRBJ2-7; the table's D call of TRBD2 was not tested on the DNA. TRBV21-1 is termed a pseudogene. The CDR3 consists of 18 residues. In DNA form, the CDR3 reads TGTGCCAGCCCTACGGCGGTAGCGGGAGGCCCGGGGTCCTACGAGCAGTACTTC. Translating gives CASPTAVAGGPGSYEQYF.

This clone was counted once. The rearrangement joins TRBV4-3 to TRBJ1-1; the D gene is possibly TRBD1 (5 bases). In germline, CDR1 is LGHNA, CDR2 YSLEER. CDR3 length: 17 amino acids. Trimming took 0 bases from V and 1 from J, leaving 15 bases between them. The CDR3 reads CASSQEWQGSENTEAFF. In DNA form, the CDR3 reads TGCGCCAGCAGCCAAGAATGGCAGGGTAGTGAGAACACTGAAGCTTTCTTT.